The text below deals with one T cell receptor beta chain. The data stem from a study of technical replicates of blood from several donors. Assay: immunoSEQ multiplex PCR; the TCRdb copy retains only in-frame clones and omits some. The sample comprises approximately 87,000 clones, 91% of which are singletons, and approximately 0.4% rests with the top ten. Unmatched junction bases numbered 8, after V lost 3 bases and J lost 11 bases. Germline V gene data show CDR1 as PRHDT and CDR2 as FYEKMQ (reference sequence). The CDR3 runs to 13 residues. The specimen sequenced was T cells isolated from PBMCs. This chain uses TRBV13 with TRBJ1-2, with 8 bases fitting TRBD1. This TCR was recovered from a human donor in good health. Some clones in this sample may be carry-over from other donors' samples. CDR3 nucleotide sequence: TGTGCCAGCAGCTTGACAGGGGCCAGGGATTACACCTTC. Protein sequence: CASSLTGARDYTF.